The 2 T cell receptor beta chains reported below all come from one sample, sequenced in a study of molecular identifiers for immune sequencing clone quantification. TCRdb recomputed calls from the PCR reads with MiXCR, one row per CDR3 protein. The profile shows about 300,000 distinct CDR3 sequences, about a fifth of them singletons. Material: naive CD8+ T cells from blood, with Jurkat cell RNA spiked in. Described subset: FACS-sorted CD8+CD4-CCR7+CD45RA+ naive T cells. Receptors were obtained from a human donor in good health. Some libraries in this study had Jurkat cell RNA spiked in.

A word on this clonotype: A much larger clone sits a single nucleotide away, making a read error possible. This chain uses TRBV19 with TRBJ1-1; D is perhaps TRBD1 (5 bases). CDR1 is LNHDA and CDR2 is SQIVND in the germline V gene (reference sequence). The CDR3 spans 15 residues. The chain's CDR3 is CASSIGLGAGTEAIF. CDR3 bases: TGTGCCAGTAGTATAGGTTTAGGGGCTGGCACTGAAGCTATCTTT. The full variable domain, rest sourced from reference TRBV19 and TRBJ1-1, is DGGITQSPKYLFRKEGQNVTLSCEQNLNHDAMYWYRQDPGQGLRLIYYSQIVNDFQKGDIAEGYSVSREKKESFPLTVTSAQKNPTAFYLCASSIGLGAGTEAIFGQGTRLTVV.

About this clonotype itself: It may be a read error: a sequence one base away is much more abundant. The chain links TRBV27 to TRBJ1-2, with D perhaps TRBD1 (6 bases). The CDR3 consists of 15 residues. Germline V gene sequence: CDR1 MNHEY, CDR2 SMNVEV (reference sequence). Written as DNA, the CDR3 is TGTGCCAGCAAAGGGGGGGCTTCGACGTCCTATGGCTACGCCTTC. Amino acid sequence: CASKGGASTSYGYAF.